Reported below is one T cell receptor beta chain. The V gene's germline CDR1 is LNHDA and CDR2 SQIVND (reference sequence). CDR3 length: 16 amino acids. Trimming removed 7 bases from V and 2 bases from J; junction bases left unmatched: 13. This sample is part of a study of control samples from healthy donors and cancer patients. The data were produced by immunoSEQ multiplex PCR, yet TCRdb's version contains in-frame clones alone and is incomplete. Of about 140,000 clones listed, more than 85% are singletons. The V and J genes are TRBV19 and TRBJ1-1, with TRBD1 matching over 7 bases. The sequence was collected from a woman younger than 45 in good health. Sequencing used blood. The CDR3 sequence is CASTLWAGGINTEAFF. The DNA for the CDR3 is TGTGCCAGTACCCTATGGGCAGGGGGTATCAACACTGAAGCTTTCTTT.